Below, one TCR beta chain is given with its context. Methods used by the authors: Reference gene primer amplification yielded estimated nucleated cell counts. The protocol was immunoSEQ multiplex PCR, while the TCRdb copy is restricted to in-frame clones and leaves out a portion. That table supplies the V and J calls and clone size; D and trimming were determined from the DNA. The sample carries tens of thousands of clones, 70% to 90% recorded once. The V and J ends lost 0 bases and 2 bases respectively, with 16 bases between them. The CDR3 extends over 18 amino acids. Germline V gene lookup returns CDR1 MGHRA and CDR2 YSYEKL. This record belongs to a study of blood T cell repertoires in COVID-19. Study overall: Acute-phase and convalescent COVID-19 samples originated in the United States, Italy and Spain. PBMCs, B-cell-depleted T cells, or T cells were the source of the cDNA or gDNA that made up the material.

The sequence came from a human donor in a cohort sampled during active COVID-19. Sequenced: peripheral blood. The rearrangement uses TRBV4-1 and TRBJ1-4, with D possibly matching TRBD1 (5 bases). The CDR3 protein is CASSQDKAGLRTNEKLFF. CDR3 in DNA: TGCGCCAGCAGCCAAGATAAGGCAGGGCTAAGGACTAATGAAAAACTGTTTTTT.